These T cell receptor beta chains were read from a single sample in a study of cytomegalovirus exposure and HLA in healthy donors. Method: immunoSEQ multiplex PCR; TCRdb's copy keeps in-frame clones and lacks some. In the table there are some 98,000 clones, about 81% of which are singletons. The specimen was PBMCs. These receptors came from a middle-aged man in good health and CMV-seronegative. Both conserved end residues are trimmed from each CDR3.

CDR3: ASSDSRTTDTQY
J: TRBJ2-3
V: TRBV6-1

CDR3: AGLGQMNTEAF
J: TRBJ1-1
V: TRBV2

CDR3: ASSETGRNEKLF
J: TRBJ1-4
V: TRBV2

CDR3: AWKSSRRVFEHYGYT
J: TRBJ1-2
V: TRBV30

CDR3: ASSLLKVGFQETQY
J: TRBJ2-5
V: TRBV5-6

CDR3: ASSLAGTGNSPLH
J: TRBJ1-6
V: TRBV7-2

CDR3: ASRGTGLYEQY
J: TRBJ2-7
V: TRBV2

CDR3: SVSGGWAYEQY
J: TRBJ2-7
V: TRBV29-1

CDR3: ASSLGDTLPYEQY
J: TRBJ2-7
V: TRBV5-8

CDR3: ASSLLANQETQY
J: TRBJ2-5
V: TRBV5-5

CDR3: ASSSQWGDNSPLH
J: TRBJ1-6
V: TRBV27

CDR3: ATSRDFTDTQY
J: TRBJ2-3
V: TRBV15

CDR3: ASSYTRQLSTEAF
J: TRBJ1-1
V: TRBV6-8

CDR3: ASSLLSENEQF
J: TRBJ2-1
V: TRBV5-4

CDR3: ASSPGQGNSYEQY
J: TRBJ2-7
V: TRBV28

CDR3: ASSIQGAHSGYT
J: TRBJ1-2
V: TRBV5-6

CDR3: ASSPRGGNQPQH
J: TRBJ1-5
V: TRBV5-1

CDR3: ASSPSHPAGGFYEQY
J: TRBJ2-7
V: TRBV7-2

CDR3: ASSYSRGSTGELF
J: TRBJ2-2
V: TRBV6-5

CDR3: AISDSSTGGWKETQY
J: TRBJ2-5
V: TRBV10-3

CDR3: ASSLVGVQGHGYT
J: TRBJ1-2
V: TRBV11-2

CDR3: ASQGAGQPQH
J: TRBJ1-5
V: TRBV10-2

CDR3: ASSVGVSGSTDTQY
J: TRBJ2-3
V: TRBV9

CDR3: ASSRDRAYEQY
J: TRBJ2-7
V: TRBV6-1

CDR3: ASLLGLNTEAF
J: TRBJ1-1
V: TRBV7-9

CDR3: ASMNSKETQY
J: TRBJ2-5
V: TRBV2

CDR3: ASSFDREVSGNTIY
J: TRBJ1-3
V: TRBV7-9

CDR3: ASSIDPRSDTQY
J: TRBJ2-3
V: TRBV7-2

CDR3: ASSYRRGSNTGELF
J: TRBJ2-2
V: TRBV5-1

CDR3: ASSLGSTYEQY
J: TRBJ2-7
V: TRBV11-2

CDR3: ASRGQAGNTIY
J: TRBJ1-3
V: TRBV6-6

CDR3: ASSLDRNQPQH
J: TRBJ1-5
V: TRBV7-9

CDR3: ASSVLSENSPLH
J: TRBJ1-6
V: TRBV9

CDR3: ASSVAGAGRETQY
J: TRBJ2-5
V: TRBV9

CDR3: ASRHTGTSGYEQY
J: -
V: TRBV19

CDR3: ASSSRPTGEETQY
J: TRBJ2-5
V: TRBV6-1